This entry concerns a single TCR beta chain. Its target is unknown. In germline, CDR1 is SGDLS, CDR2 YYNGEE. V was shortened by 0 bases and J by 5 bases, with 24 bases between the two germline ends. The CDR3 contains 19 residues. This record belongs to a study of shared clonotypes between healthy human individuals. Across the whole study: Aged 18 to 49, the donors were a couple of women and a few men.

The study, taken as a whole, reports: Limitation of the genetic and exposure-history diversity represented came from the few donors.

Genomic DNA belonging to each subset was distributed in equal measure over several immunoSEQ plates. Every unsorted PBMC PCR replicate was loaded with about 320 ng DNA, tens of thousands of T cell genomes. TCRdb's table, derived via immunoSEQ multiplex PCR, lists solely in-frame clones and lacks some. The repertoire holds a few hundred thousand clones, with around 77% as singletons. V and J are TRBV9 and TRBJ2-1, with D possibly called TRBD1 or TRBD2 (5 bases each). Sequencing input: PBMCs. The sequence came from a woman between 40 and 55 years old in good health. Some clones in this sample may be carry-over from other donors' samples. In DNA form, the CDR3 reads TGTGCCAGCAGCGTAGGGTCCGGGTCGGGGCTGCCCGTTAACAATGAGCAGTTCTTC. This codes for CASSVGSGSGLPVNNEQFF.